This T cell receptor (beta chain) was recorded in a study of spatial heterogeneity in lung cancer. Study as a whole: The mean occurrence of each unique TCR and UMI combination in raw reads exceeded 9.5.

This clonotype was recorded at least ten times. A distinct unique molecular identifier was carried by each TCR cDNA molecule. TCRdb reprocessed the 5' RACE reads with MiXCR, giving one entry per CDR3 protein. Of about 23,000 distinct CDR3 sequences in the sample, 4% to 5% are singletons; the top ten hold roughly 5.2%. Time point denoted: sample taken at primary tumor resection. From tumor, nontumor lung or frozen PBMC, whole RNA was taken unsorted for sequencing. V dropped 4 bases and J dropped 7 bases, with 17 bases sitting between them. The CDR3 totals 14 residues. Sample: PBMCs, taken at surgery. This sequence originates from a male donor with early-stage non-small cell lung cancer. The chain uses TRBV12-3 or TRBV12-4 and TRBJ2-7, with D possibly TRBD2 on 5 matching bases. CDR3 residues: CASSSGLNPWEQYF. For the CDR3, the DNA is TGTGCCAGCAGTTCCGGACTGAACCCTTGGGAGCAGTACTTC.